This TCR beta chain was recorded in a study of shared clonotypes between healthy human individuals. Study-wide results and caveats: Clonotypes not shared had lower generation probabilities than those common to all four donors.

The assay was immunoSEQ multiplex PCR, and TCRdb's table has in-frame clones only and misses some. Here the sample spans around 1,900,000 clones, 80% to 95% being singletons. Positively selected for CCR7, the CD45RO-negative cells used as naive CD8 cells excluded terminally differentiated effector memory CD45RA+ cells. Turning to this clone: The antigen is not known. Other DNA sequences in this specimen translate into the identical CDR3.

V shed 2 bases, J shed 6 bases, and the junction held 3 bases outside the gene matches. Germline assignment: CDR1 MDHEN and CDR2 SYDVKM. This CDR3 comprises 14 residues. The specimen sequenced was naive CD8+ T cells from PBMCs. The TCR originated in a man aged 18 to 35 in good health. Some clones in this sample may be carry-over from other donors' samples. The rearrangement links TRBV28 to TRBJ2-1, with 8 bases identical to TRBD1. The CDR3 protein is CASSLDRGLNEQFF. The DNA of the CDR3 is TGTGCCAGCAGTTTAGACAGGGGTCTCAATGAGCAGTTCTTC.